A single sample gave rise to the 17 T cell receptor beta chains below, sequenced in a study of blood T cell repertoires in COVID-19. Here immunoSEQ multiplex PCR was the method, and the copy in TCRdb shows in-frame clones only, minus some. The table records about 160,000 clones, 79% of them present only once. The specimen sequenced was peripheral blood. The source is an older woman with COVID-19, enrolled during active disease.

The rearrangement links TRBV27 to TRBJ1-1; D is perhaps TRBD1 (5 bases). Germline V gene sequence: CDR1 MNHEY, CDR2 SMNVEV (reference sequence). The length of the CDR3 is 13 residues. Trimming removed 5 bases at V and 1 base at J, with 8 bases between. The CDR3 sequence: CASSGGTNTEAFF. DNA for the CDR3: TGTGCCAGCAGTGGGGGGACGAACACTGAAGCTTTCTTT.

The rearrangement joins TRBV4-3 to TRBJ1-6, with D tentatively TRBD1 (5 bases). The CDR3 sequence is 15 residues long. Germline CDR1 LGHNA, CDR2 YSLEER. V was trimmed by 0 bases and J by 9 bases, leaving 12 bases between them. Written as DNA, the CDR3 is TGCGCCAGCAGCCAAGATCAGGGATCCTTTTCACCCCTCCACTTT. Translation gives CASSQDQGSFSPLHF.

The chain employs TRBV4-1 and TRBJ1-1; 7 bases match TRBD1. J lost 0 bases, V lost 1 base, and 5 bases had no gene match. Germline V CDR1 and CDR2: MGHRA, YSYEKL. CDR3 length: 16 amino acids. The CDR3 here is CASSQVQGNMNTEAFF. The CDR3 DNA reads as TGCGCCAGCAGCCAAGTACAGGGGAACATGAACACTGAAGCTTTCTTT.

CDR3 region: CASSSETGRRNQPQHF. DNA of the CDR3: TGTGCCAGTAGTTCGGAGACAGGTCGGCGCAATCAGCCCCAGCATTTT. The chain links TRBV19 to TRBJ1-5, with D perhaps TRBD1 (6 bases). Germline V CDR1 and CDR2: LNHDA, SQIVND (reference sequence). The CDR3 loop spans 16 amino acids. The V end was cut by 5 bases, the J end by 2 bases, with 16 bases between. The full variable domain, in which reference TRBV19 and TRBJ1-5 provide the parts outside the CDR3, is DGGITQSPKYLFRKEGQNVTLSCEQNLNHDAMYWYRQDPGQGLRLIYYSQIVNDFQKGDIAEGYSVSREKKESFPLTVTSAQKNPTAFYLCASSSETGRRNQPQHFGDGTRLSIL.

The chain carries TRBV14 and TRBJ1-2; D is possibly TRBD1 (6 bases). The V gene lost 4 bases and the J gene lost 5 bases, with 17 bases spanning the gap. The CDR3 sequence is 15 residues long. Per the germline V gene, CDR1 is SGHDN and CDR2 is FVKESK. In DNA, the CDR3 is TGTGCCAGCAGCCCCCAAACAGGGTGGAATTATGGCTACACCTTC. This gives the protein CASSPQTGWNYGYTF.

The chain combines TRBV11-3 with TRBJ2-3; TRBD2 agrees at 9 bases. Germline V lookup: CDR1 SGHNT, CDR2 YENEEA. V trimming: 2 bases; J trimming: 4 bases; junction bases outside the gene matches: 4. The CDR3 runs to 15 residues. CDR3 nucleotides: TGTGCCAGCAGCTTAAATAGCGGGAGTGCAGATACGCAGTATTTT. It yields the protein CASSLNSGSADTQYF.

The rearrangement uses TRBV9 and TRBJ2-1; 12 positions match TRBD2. There are 18 residues in the CDR3. J was trimmed by 0 bases and V by 4 bases; bases with no gene match: 8. The germline CDR1 and CDR2 sequences are SGDLS and YYNGEE. This CDR3 reads CASSLRTSGKSSYNEQFF. CDR3 nucleotides: TGTGCCAGCAGCCTCCGGACTAGCGGGAAGAGCTCCTACAATGAGCAGTTCTTC.

This chain links TRBV19 with TRBJ1-4; tentatively, D is TRBD1 (6 bases). V gave up 4 bases and J gave up 14 bases, with 11 bases separating them. Germline values: CDR1 LNHDA, CDR2 SQIVND (reference sequence). This CDR3 has 11 amino acids. The CDR3: CASSTGQLLFF. Here the CDR3 DNA reads TGTGCCAGTAGTACCGGACAGCTTCTGTTTTTT.

This clone was picked up a small number of times. The chain uses TRBV5-1 and TRBJ2-2; D perhaps matches TRBD2 (5 bases). Germline-derived CDR1 and CDR2 are SGHRS and YFSETQ. This CDR3 contains 14 residues. V lost 1 base and J 6 bases, leaving 10 bases between the germline ends. DNA for the CDR3: TGCGCCAGCAGCTTGTACGGGGTTCCCGGGGAGCTGTTTTTT. Protein sequence: CASSLYGVPGELFF.

The J gene is TRBJ1-3, the V gene TRBV5-1, with D uncertain. CDR1 and CDR2 from the germline V gene are SGHRS and YFSETQ. Trimming took 3 bases from V and 4 from J, leaving 8 bases between them. This CDR3 is 13 amino acids long. Here the CDR3 reads CASSSMTGNTIYF. CDR3 DNA sequence: TGCGCCAGCAGCTCTATGACAGGAAACACCATATATTTT.

In its sample, this clone was seen a few times. The chain is built from TRBV5-4 and TRBJ2-3, with TRBD2 matching 10 bases. Germline CDR1 reads SGHNT; CDR2 reads YYREEE (reference sequence). CDR3 length: 16 residues. The trim removed 3 bases at V and 0 bases at J, leaving 4 bases unmatched. The chain's CDR3 is CASSWGLATSTDTQYF. Written as DNA, the CDR3 is TGTGCCAGCAGCTGGGGACTAGCGACTAGCACAGATACGCAGTATTTT.

This chain connects TRBV6-5 to TRBJ1-2; 10 bases fit TRBD1. Germline V gene data show CDR1 as MNHEY and CDR2 as SVGAGI. This CDR3 has 15 amino acids. V was pared by 8 bases and J by 2 bases, with 8 bases of the junction left unmatched. This chain's CDR3 is CASYSLGQGNYGYTF. As DNA, the CDR3 is TGTGCCAGCTATTCGTTGGGACAGGGGAACTATGGCTACACCTTC.

This chain connects TRBV18 to TRBJ2-3; TRBD2 matches at 13 bases. The CDR3 spans 17 residues. Germline CDR1 is KGHSH and CDR2 is LQKENI. J was trimmed by 1 base and V by 5 bases; bases with no gene match: 6. CDR3 DNA sequence: TGTGCCAGCTCAACTAGGACTAGCGGGAGAGGCACAGATACGCAGTATTTT. This sequence encodes CASSTRTSGRGTDTQYF.

V and J are TRBV5-1 and TRBJ2-5; the match to TRBD2 covers 11 bases. The CDR3 has 18 amino acids. Germline trimming cut 4 bases from V and 2 bases from J; bases unmatched to any gene: 13. Germline loops: CDR1 SGHRS, CDR2 YFSETQ. Here the CDR3 reads CASSPEPGLAVGQETQYF. The CDR3 DNA sequence: TGCGCCAGCAGCCCGGAGCCGGGACTAGCGGTAGGGCAAGAGACCCAGTACTTC.

This chain joins TRBV18 and TRBJ2-7; TRBD2 aligns across 10 bases. CDR3 length equals 15 residues. Trimming cost V 3 bases and J 4 bases; bases outside gene matches: 6. Per germline, CDR1 KGHSH and CDR2 LQKENI. The CDR3 nucleotides read TGTGCCAGCTCACCGGCTACTAGCGGGACATACGAGCAGTACTTC. Residues: CASSPATSGTYEQYF.

The sample holds many counts of this clone. The gene calls are TRBV12-5 and TRBJ2-1; TRBD2 matches 11 bases. Germline-derived CDR1 and CDR2 are LGHNT and FRNRAP. V shed 0 bases, J shed 0 bases, and the junction held 7 bases outside the gene matches. This CDR3 comprises 19 residues. CDR3 coding DNA: TGTGCTAGTGGTTTGGTCCTCACCGGGACTAGCGGCTCCTACAATGAGCAGTTCTTC. Translated: CASGLVLTGTSGSYNEQFF.

The chain carries TRBV24-1 and TRBJ2-1; tentative D call: TRBD2 (6 bases). Trimming removed 9 bases from V and 2 bases from J, with 10 bases in between. Germline V gene data show CDR1 as KGHDR and CDR2 as SFDVKD. This CDR3 is built from 13 residues. CDR3 coding DNA: TGTGCCACCGGGCGGGACCCCTACAATGAGCAGTTCTTC. This sequence encodes CATGRDPYNEQFF.